This T cell receptor (beta chain) comes out of a study of blood T cells in healthy people across ages. A J-beta primer mix and a sample-barcoded 5' primer were used in a second PCR of about 7 to 12 cycles. TCRdb independently ran MiXCR on the 5' RACE reads; one entry per CDR3 protein. The sample lists about 720,000 distinct CDR3 sequences; approximately 22% were seen once. The CDR3 is 16 residues long. Trimming took 8 bases from V and 0 from J, leaving 14 bases between them. Germline V gene sequence: CDR1 PRHDT, CDR2 FYEKMQ (reference sequence). This clonotype has a handful of counts. Input material: blood. The V gene is TRBV13, the J gene TRBJ1-6; D not resolved. The clonotype was recovered from a man in his sixties or seventies in good health. The CDR3 sequence is CASAPAGSSYNSPLHF. The DNA of the CDR3 is TGTGCCAGCGCCCCCGCGGGGAGCTCCTATAATTCACCCCTCCACTTT.